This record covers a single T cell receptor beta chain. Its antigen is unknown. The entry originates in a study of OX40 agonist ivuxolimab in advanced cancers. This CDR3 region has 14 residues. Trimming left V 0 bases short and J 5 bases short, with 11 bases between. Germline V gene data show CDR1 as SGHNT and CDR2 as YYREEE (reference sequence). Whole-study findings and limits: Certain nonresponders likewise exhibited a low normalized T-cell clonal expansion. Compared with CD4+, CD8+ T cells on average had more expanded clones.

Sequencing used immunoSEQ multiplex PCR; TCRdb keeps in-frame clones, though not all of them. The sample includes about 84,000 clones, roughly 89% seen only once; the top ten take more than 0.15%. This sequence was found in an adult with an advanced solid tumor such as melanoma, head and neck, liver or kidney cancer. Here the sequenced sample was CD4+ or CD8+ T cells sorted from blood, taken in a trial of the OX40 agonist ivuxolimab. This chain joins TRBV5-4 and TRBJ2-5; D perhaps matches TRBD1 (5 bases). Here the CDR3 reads CASSLGGLRETQYF. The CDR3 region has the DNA TGTGCCAGCAGCTTGGGGGGCCTACGGGAGACCCAGTACTTC.